Below, 25 T cell receptor beta chains from the same sample are listed, as sequenced in a study of T cell repertoires in cytomegalovirus infection. These TCRs' antigens remain unknown. TCRdb reprocessed the reads via MiXCR and lists one record per CDR3 protein. The sample consists of fewer than 900,000 distinct CDR3 sequences, approximately 32% of them appearing once. Sequenced here: cultured CD8+ T cells from PBMCs, sampled from culture after CMV antigen stimulation. These receptors came from a human donor in good health (CMV status not recorded). Some clones in this sample may be carry-over from other donors' samples.

This chain connects TRBV4-1 to TRBJ1-6, with 10 bases matching TRBD1. Unmatched junction bases numbered 11, after V lost 4 bases and J lost 14 bases. Germline assignment: CDR1 MGHRA and CDR2 YSYEKL. The CDR3 covers 15 residues. The CDR3 nucleotides read TGCGCCAGCAGCCCTTCGCCCGGGACAGGGGACTCCCTCCACTTT. Its translation: CASSPSPGTGDSLHF.

The chain has TRBV7-8 and TRBJ2-1; weak D call: TRBD2 (6 bases). The CDR3 totals 13 residues. Germline CDR1 is SGHVS and CDR2 is FQNEAQ. Trimming cost V 0 bases and J 14 bases, with 14 bases left between them. DNA for the CDR3: TGTGCCAGCAGCTTAGCGCCCCGGGAGAATGAGTTCTTC. Translated: CASSLAPRENEFF.

The V call is TRBV4-1, the J call TRBJ1-1, with a possible D match to TRBD1 (6 bases). Germline V gives CDR1 MGHRA, CDR2 YSYEKL. The V end lost 1 base, the J end lost 1 base, and 7 bases lay between the germline ends. CDR3 size: 14 residues. In DNA, the CDR3 is TGCGCCAGCAGCCAAGTACAGGGGAACACTGAAGCTTTCTTT. As protein: CASSQVQGNTEAFF.

This clonotype was seen a few times. The rearrangement uses TRBV12-3 or TRBV12-4 and TRBJ2-5, with TRBD2 identical over 7 bases. The ends lost 5 bases at V and 5 bases at J; junction bases unmatched: 11. The CDR3 contains 15 residues. The CDR3 protein is CASSISGIGGETQYF. CDR3 coding DNA: TGTGCCAGCAGTATATCCGGGATCGGGGGGGAGACCCAGTACTTC.

This clonotype showed up just a few times. The V and J genes are TRBV14 and TRBJ1-6; the D is unclear. CDR1 and CDR2 (germline): SGHDN, FVKESK. This CDR3 spans 12 amino acids. Trimming left V 2 bases short and J 11 bases short, with 7 bases between. CDR3 sequence (DNA): TGTGCCAGCAGCCAATTTGGGACACCCCTCCACTTT. This gives the protein CASSQFGTPLHF.

The chain couples TRBV5-8 to TRBJ2-5; D is unclear. CDR3 length: 10 amino acids. Germline CDR1 and CDR2: SGHTS and YDEGEE. V lost 4 bases to trimming and J lost 9 bases, with 7 bases between them. For the CDR3, the DNA is TGTGCCAGCAGCCTTCCGGCCCAGTACTTC. Amino acids: CASSLPAQYF.

This clonotype was seen a handful of times. The rearrangement uses TRBV7-4 and TRBJ1-2; the D gene is possibly TRBD1 (6 bases). The ends were cut back, 5 bases at V and 4 bases at J, with 11 bases in the middle. The CDR3 extends over 13 amino acids. The germline V gene encodes CDR1 SGHVT and CDR2 SQSDAQ. DNA of the CDR3: TGTGCCAGCAGCGAGGGGGTAGTCTATGGCTACACCTTC. As protein: CASSEGVVYGYTF. Together with reference TRBV7-4 and TRBJ1-2, the CDR3 gives the full variable domain: GAGVSQSPRYKVAKRGRDVALRCDSISGHVTLYWYRQTLGQGSEVLTYSQSDAQRDKSGRPSGRFSAERPERSVSTLKIQRTEQGDSAVYLCASSEGVVYGYTFGSGTRLTVV.

In its sample, this clonotype was seen many times. J is TRBJ1-1 and V is TRBV7-6, with a tentative D call TRBD1 (6 bases). Deletions cut 1 base from V and 6 bases from J, with 18 bases between. Germline CDR1 is SGHVS and CDR2 is FNYEAQ. This CDR3 comprises 16 residues. The DNA of the CDR3 is TGTGCCAGCAGCTTAGATCCTTACAGGGTTACCGCTGAAGCTTTCTTT. Protein sequence: CASSLDPYRVTAEAFF.

This rearrangement joins TRBV13 to TRBJ2-7; TRBD1 is a possible D gene (5 bases). V lost 4 bases and J 0 bases, leaving 16 bases between the germline ends. From germline, CDR1 is PRHDT and CDR2 FYEKMQ (reference sequence). The CDR3 is made up of 16 amino acids. CDR3 protein: CASSYAPQGYSYEQYF. The CDR3 coding sequence is TGTGCCAGCAGCTACGCCCCGCAGGGCTACTCCTACGAGCAGTACTTC.

There are many counts of this clonotype. The chain carries TRBV12-3 or TRBV12-4 and TRBJ2-7; tentative D call: TRBD1 (5 bases). Trimming removed 6 bases from V and 1 base from J, with 10 bases in between. The CDR3 loop spans 13 amino acids. The CDR3 region is CASSPSGSYEQYF. CDR3 in DNA: TGTGCCAGCAGCCCATCAGGGTCCTACGAGCAGTACTTC.

The V gene is TRBV2, the J gene TRBJ2-7; tentatively, D is TRBD1 (6 bases). Germline values: CDR1 SNHLY, CDR2 FYNNEI. Trimming cost V 8 bases and J 4 bases, with 21 bases left between them. The CDR3 runs 15 residues. CDR3 amino acids: CASSEGKGHPYEQYF. CDR3 nucleotide sequence: TGTGCCAGCTCCGAGGGGAAGGGACACCCTTACGAGCAGTACTTC.

This CDR3 reads CAISESAGTNQPQHF. As DNA, the CDR3 is TGTGCCATCAGTGAGTCGGCGGGAACAAATCAGCCCCAGCATTTT. The genes are TRBV10-3 and TRBJ1-5; no firm D call. The CDR3 loop spans 15 amino acids. The germline V and J ends were trimmed by 0 bases and 4 bases, with 10 bases remaining between them. CDR1 and CDR2 (germline): ENHRY, SYGVKD.

CDR3 in amino acids: CASSHSGTGGEQYV. The DNA of the CDR3 is TGTGCCAGCAGCCACTCTGGGACAGGGGGCGAGCAGTACGTC. The chain uses TRBV6-1 and TRBJ2-7; the match to TRBD1 covers 11 bases. V was pared by 6 bases and J by 6 bases, with 7 bases of the junction left unmatched. Germline CDR1 reads MNHNS; CDR2 reads SASEGT. There are 14 residues in the CDR3.

This clonotype was recorded many times. The genes are TRBV7-8 and TRBJ1-1, with D unresolved. The CDR3 contains 16 residues. CDR1 is SGHVS, CDR2 FQNEAQ, per germline. The V and J ends lost 5 bases and 1 base respectively, with 17 bases between them. This CDR3 is CASSPFEWAGNTEAFF. The CDR3 DNA reads as TGTGCCAGCAGCCCTTTTGAGTGGGCCGGGAACACTGAAGCTTTCTTT.

The V call is TRBV7-9, the J call TRBJ1-3; the D gene is possibly TRBD1 (6 bases). This CDR3 has 16 amino acids. V was shortened by 7 bases and J by 0 bases, with 16 bases between the two germline ends. Germline assignment: CDR1 SEHNR and CDR2 FQNEAQ (reference sequence). The CDR3 nucleotides read TGTGCCAGCACCCCGTTGACAGGCGACTCTGGAAACACCATATATTTT. It is translated as CASTPLTGDSGNTIYF.

V and J are TRBV27 and TRBJ2-3, with no clear D. CDR1 is MNHEY and CDR2 is SMNVEV in the germline V gene (reference sequence). Trimming shortened V by 7 bases and J by 4 bases, and 18 bases separated the two germline ends. This CDR3 is built from 15 residues. For the CDR3, the DNA is TGTGCCAGCAACTCCGGGTCCTCGGGCCCAGATACGCAGTATTTT. This sequence encodes CASNSGSSGPDTQYF.

This clonotype appeared many times. The V call is TRBV5-6, the J call TRBJ2-1; D ambiguous. V was trimmed by 0 bases and J by 4 bases, leaving 8 bases between them. Germline V gene data show CDR1 as SGHDT and CDR2 as YYEEEE. The CDR3 has 14 residues. The CDR3 protein is CASSLAASYNEQFF. The DNA for the CDR3 is TGTGCCAGCAGCTTGGCGGCCAGTTACAATGAGCAGTTCTTC.

J is TRBJ2-3 and V is TRBV4-1, with TRBD2 identical over 13 bases. The J segment lost 4 bases and the V segment lost 2 bases, leaving 9 bases of the junction unmatched. The CDR3 spans 18 residues. Germline lookup yields CDR1 MGHRA and CDR2 YSYEKL. The CDR3 coding sequence is TGCGCCAGCAGCCAATCCCAACTAGCGGGGGGGCGTGCAGATACGCAGTATTTT. Protein: CASSQSQLAGGRADTQYF.

The rearrangement joins TRBV14 to TRBJ1-1; no firm D call. Trimming removed 0 bases at V and 2 bases at J, with 13 bases between. CDR3 length: 16 amino acids. Germline CDR1 is SGHDN and CDR2 is FVKESK. The CDR3 is CASSQEMYSHNTEAFF. CDR3 in DNA: TGTGCCAGCAGCCAAGAAATGTACAGCCACAACACTGAAGCTTTCTTT. The full variable domain, in which reference TRBV14 and TRBJ1-1 provide the parts outside the CDR3, is EAGVTQFPSHSVIEKGQTVTLRCDPISGHDNLYWYRRVMGKEIKFLLHFVKESKQDESGMPNNRFLAERTGGTYSTLKVQPAELEDSGVYFCASSQEMYSHNTEAFFGQGTRLTVV.

The J gene is TRBJ1-2, the V gene TRBV7-9; tentative D call: TRBD1 (5 bases). CDR1 and CDR2 from the germline V gene are SEHNR and FQNEAQ (reference sequence). The CDR3 covers 12 residues. Trimming stripped 8 bases from V and 5 bases from J, with 12 bases between. The DNA for the CDR3 is TGTGCCAGCCTAGTTTCAGGGTATGGCTACACCTTC. Its translation: CASLVSGYGYTF.

This clonotype came up a few times. The chain joins TRBV10-1 to TRBJ2-1; 7 positions agree with TRBD2. The CDR3 loop spans 17 amino acids. Germline CDR1 WNHNN, CDR2 SYGVQD (reference sequence). V was pared by 2 bases and J by 0 bases, with 7 bases of the junction left unmatched. CDR3 protein: CASSEPRETVSYNEQFF. In nucleotides, the CDR3 is TGCGCCAGCAGTGAGCCGCGGGAGACAGTCTCCTACAATGAGCAGTTCTTC.

The CDR3 loop reads CASSQGQGVTEAFF. The CDR3 DNA is TGCGCCAGCAGCCAAGGACAGGGAGTCACTGAAGCTTTCTTT. The chain is built from TRBV4-1 and TRBJ1-1; 7 positions match TRBD1. Germline trimming cut 1 base from V and 4 bases from J; bases unmatched to any gene: 3. CDR1 and CDR2 (germline): MGHRA, YSYEKL. This CDR3 comprises 14 residues.

This clonotype was counted only a few times. The chain uses TRBV6-6 and TRBJ2-2, with a weak D call TRBD2 (6 bases). Trimming stripped 7 bases from V and 2 bases from J, with 17 bases between. CDR1 is MNHNY, CDR2 SVGAGI, per germline (reference sequence). This CDR3 region has 16 residues. The CDR3 DNA reads TGTGCCAGCACCGACCCGGGGGAGACAAACACCGGGGAGCTGTTTTTT. As protein: CASTDPGETNTGELFF.

There are a few counts of this clonotype. This chain links TRBV12-3 or TRBV12-4 with TRBJ1-5; 10 positions match TRBD1. After removal of 6 bases from V and 0 bases from J, the junction contained 11 bases not matched to a gene. The CDR3 contains 18 residues. The CDR3 sequence is CASSPPGQGFYSNQPQHF. CDR3 nucleotides: TGTGCCAGCAGCCCGCCGGGACAGGGGTTCTATAGCAATCAGCCCCAGCATTTT.

In the case of this clonotype: A read error may produce the germline difference seen at one junction end. The chain couples TRBV27 to TRBJ1-2; the match to TRBD1 covers 11 bases. Germline CDR1 reads MNHEY; CDR2 reads SMNVEV (reference sequence). This CDR3 comprises 16 residues. In nucleotides, the CDR3 is TGTGTCAGCAGTTTATGGACAGGGGGCCGAATCTATGGCTACACCTTC. This gives the protein CVSSLWTGGRIYGYTF.